This T cell receptor (beta chain) was recovered during a study of blood T cell repertoires in COVID-19. For the study at large: There were acute and convalescent COVID-19 samples, and they came from the United States, Italy and Spain.

The table lists this clone with a count of one. Some clones are missing from TCRdb's copy, which holds only in-frame ones; the method was immunoSEQ multiplex PCR. The table lists 6,000 to 9,500 clones, around 79% of them singletons. Germline CDR1 MDHEN, CDR2 SYDVKM. Unmatched junction bases numbered 14, after V lost 6 bases and J lost 6 bases. The CDR3 covers 15 residues. This clonotype was sampled from a human donor in a cohort sampled during active COVID-19. Source material: peripheral blood. V gene TRBV28 combines with J gene TRBJ2-7, with TRBD1 matching over 7 bases. CDR3 loop: CASREDRFNSREQYF. The CDR3 DNA reads as TGTGCCAGCAGAGAGGACAGGTTTAACTCGCGCGAGCAGTACTTC.